This T cell receptor beta chain stems from a study of cytomegalovirus exposure and HLA in healthy donors. A word on this clone: Its antigen is unidentified.

13 Jbeta primers and 60 Vbeta primers were used for the PCR. Measured with immunoSEQ multiplex PCR; TCRdb has only the in-frame clones, and not every one. The data contain over 200,000 clones, around 80% of them singletons. Study-level points and caveats: Among immune exposure information, only CMV serostatus was available. A later analysis found common viral pathogens apparently linked to several of the most significant clusters. Overall, roughly 170 TCR beta chains were annotated as cytomegalovirus-associated.

Germline CDR1 reads ENHRY; CDR2 reads SYGVKD. The CDR3 is made up of 14 amino acids. The trim removed 7 bases at V and 1 base at J, leaving 3 bases unmatched. This clonotype originated in a woman between 35 and 50 years old in good health and CMV-seronegative. The V call is TRBV10-3, the J call TRBJ2-2; 7 nucleotides agree with TRBD2. Sequencing was done on a sample of PBMCs. The CDR3 here is CAITPSGNTGELFF. The CDR3 DNA reads TGTGCCATCACCCCTAGCGGGAACACCGGGGAGCTGTTTTTT.